The present entry profiles one T cell receptor beta chain with its context. Antigen specificity is unknown. Recipients received nonmyeloablative bone marrow transplants from related graft donors, with transient mixed chimerism. Unstimulated Tregs (CD4+CD25+CD127-) and CD4+CD25- non-Tregs were sorted from PBMCs. Produced via immunoSEQ multiplex PCR; TCRdb's table is partial and in-frame only. This table holds 65,000 to 85,000 clones, 75% to 95% found once. The data were obtained in a study of Tregs in tolerant kidney transplant recipients. The germline V gene has CDR1 SGHNT and CDR2 YYREEE (reference sequence). The trim removed 3 bases at V and 5 bases at J, leaving 16 bases unmatched. CDR3 length: 18 residues. The study's findings and limits: Findings come from small patient numbers and require larger validation.

The receptor comes from a human patient who received a combined kidney and bone marrow transplant. Certain T cells may be donor cells from the graft. Sequenced material: CD4+ T cells from blood (PBMCs), taken 24 months after the transplant. The genes are TRBV5-4 and TRBJ1-2; TRBD1 aligns across 10 bases. The CDR3 protein is CASSSIWGQGSGGYGYTF. CDR3 nucleotides: TGTGCCAGCAGCTCCATATGGGGACAGGGGTCCGGAGGGTATGGCTACACCTTC. Full variable domain (missing parts from reference TRBV5-4 and TRBJ1-2): ETGVTQSPTHLIKTRGQQVTLRCSSQSGHNTVSWYQQALGQGPQFIFQYYREEENGRGNFPPRFSGLQFPNYSSELNVNALELDDSALYLCASSSIWGQGSGGYGYTFGSGTRLTVV.